A selection of T cell receptor beta chains follows, all from one sample in a study of cytotoxic CD8 clonotypes in ibrutinib-treated CLL. Assay used: immunoSEQ multiplex PCR; TCRdb lists only in-frame clones, some missing. The data hold some 130,000 clones, with approximately 83% observed a single time. This sample comprised PBMCs, obtained after 24 months of ibrutinib treatment. The source is a human donor with chronic lymphocytic leukemia. CDR3s leave out the opening cysteine and the closing phenylalanine or tryptophan.

>TRBV28|TRBJ2-7|13
ASTGGDRMGYEQY
>TRBV5-1|TRBJ2-5|11
ASSSRGQETQY
>TRBV28|TRBJ1-1|14
ASSLGGAKGNTEAF
>TRBV19|TRBJ2-7|14
ASSIQGQGAYYEQY
>TRBV28|TRBJ1-4|15
ASIGRQSGAANEKLF
>TRBV7-8|TRBJ2-2|17
ASSLAAISGRAGTGELF
>TRBV11-3|TRBJ2-1|11
ASTASRSNEQF
>TRBV6-5|TRBJ1-4|13
ASSSGAATNEKLF
>TRBV14|TRBJ2-1|10
ASSLGRREQF
>TRBV28|TRBJ1-4|10
ASSLGGEKLF
>TRBV2|TRBJ2-3|15
ASSRESPGPGTDTQY
>TRBV30|TRBJ1-6|16
AWSRGGLTSSYNSPLH
>TRBV4-3|TRBJ1-2|12
ASSQDFAAGGYT
>TRBV6-5|TRBJ2-2|9
ASAQRGELF
>TRBV5-4|TRBJ1-3|12
ASTIDNSGNTIY
>TRBV7-2|TRBJ2-5|13
ASSRQVTPQETQY
>TRBV6-5|TRBJ1-2|14
ASSYSLGEVEHGYT
>TRBV6-1|TRBJ1-1|11
ASSVSQGTEAF
>TRBV4-3|TRBJ1-4|16
ASSHTATTSGGNEKLF
>TRBV27|TRBJ2-1|14
ASSTASGSSYNEQF
>TRBV5-4|TRBJ2-2|12
ASSLATNTGELF
>TRBV20-1|TRBJ1-1|9
SAWTGGMAF
>TRBV10-2|TRBJ2-2|12
ARGPDSGTGELF